This T cell receptor beta chain was captured by sequencing in a study of graft-versus-host responses after intestinal transplantation. The study, taken as a whole, reports: Early post-transplant HvG declines tracked with peak circulating GvH clone levels. Ileal or blood samples showed some GvH clones first, and such clones were also found in recipient marrow.

Intraepithelial and lamina propria lymphocytes were isolated from graft specimens. Generated by immunoSEQ multiplex PCR, the TCRdb table keeps only in-frame clones and is missing some. The top ten clones hold 5.5% to 7% of a sample with roughly 5,000 clones, around 74% of them seen once. Germline assignment: CDR1 SGHTS and CDR2 YDEGEE. CDR3 length: 14 amino acids. V was clipped by 2 bases and J by 2 bases, with 10 bases between them. About this clone itself: Its specificity is not known.

The TCR comes from a human patient who received an intestinal transplant, so some T cells may come from the graft donor. The sample in question was ileum tissue, obtained approximately 230 days after intestinal transplant. V and J are TRBV5-8 and TRBJ2-5; D remains unclear. The CDR3 protein is CASSFLTLQETQYF. In DNA, the CDR3 is TGTGCCAGCAGCTTTTTGACACTTCAAGAGACCCAGTACTTC. The whole variable domain, filled in from reference TRBV5-8 and TRBJ2-5, reads EAGVTQSPTHLIKTRGQQATLRCSPISGHTSVYWYQQALGLGLQFLLWYDEGEERNRGNFPPRFSGRQFPNYSSELNVNALELEDSALYLCASSFLTLQETQYFGPGTRLLVL.